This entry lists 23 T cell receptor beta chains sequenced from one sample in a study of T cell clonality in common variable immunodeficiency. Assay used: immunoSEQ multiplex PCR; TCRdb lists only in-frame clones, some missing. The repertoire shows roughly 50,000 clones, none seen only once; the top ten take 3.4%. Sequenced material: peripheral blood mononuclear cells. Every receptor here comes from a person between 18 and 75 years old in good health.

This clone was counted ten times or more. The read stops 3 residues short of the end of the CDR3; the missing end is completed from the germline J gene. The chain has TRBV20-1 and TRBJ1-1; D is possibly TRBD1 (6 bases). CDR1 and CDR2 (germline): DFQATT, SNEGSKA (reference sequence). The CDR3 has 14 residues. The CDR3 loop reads CSPRRGAGNTEAFF. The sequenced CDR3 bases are TGCAGCCCTAGGCGGGGGGCGGGGAACACTGAA.

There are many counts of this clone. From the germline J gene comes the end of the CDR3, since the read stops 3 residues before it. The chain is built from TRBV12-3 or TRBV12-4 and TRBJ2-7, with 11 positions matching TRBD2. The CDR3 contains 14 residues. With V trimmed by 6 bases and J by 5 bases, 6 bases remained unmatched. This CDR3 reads CASSDTSGSDEQYF. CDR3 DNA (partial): TGTGCCAGCAGCGATACTAGCGGGAGTGACGAG.

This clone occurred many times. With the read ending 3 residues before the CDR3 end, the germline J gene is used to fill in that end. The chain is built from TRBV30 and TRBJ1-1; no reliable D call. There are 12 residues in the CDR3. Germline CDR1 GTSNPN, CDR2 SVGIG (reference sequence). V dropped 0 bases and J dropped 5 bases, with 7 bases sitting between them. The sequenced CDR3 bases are TGTGCCTGGAGTGTAAGCGAGACTGAA. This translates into CAWSVSETE. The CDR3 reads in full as CAWSVSETEAFF.

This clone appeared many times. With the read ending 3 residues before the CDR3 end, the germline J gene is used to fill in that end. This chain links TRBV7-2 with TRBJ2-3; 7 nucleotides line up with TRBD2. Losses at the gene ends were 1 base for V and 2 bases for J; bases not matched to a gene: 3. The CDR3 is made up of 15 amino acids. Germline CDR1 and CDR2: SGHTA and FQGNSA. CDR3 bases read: TGTGCCAGCAGCTTAGGCGGGAGAGACACAGATACG. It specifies CASSLGGRDTDT. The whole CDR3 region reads CASSLGGRDTDTQYF.

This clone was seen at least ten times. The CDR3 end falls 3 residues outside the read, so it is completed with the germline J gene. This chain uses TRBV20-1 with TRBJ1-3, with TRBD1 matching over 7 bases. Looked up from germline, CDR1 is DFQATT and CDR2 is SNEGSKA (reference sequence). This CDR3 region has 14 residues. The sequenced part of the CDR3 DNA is TGCGGACACCGGGACAGCTTAACTGGAAACACC. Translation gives CGHRDSLTGNT. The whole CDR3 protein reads CGHRDSLTGNTIYF.

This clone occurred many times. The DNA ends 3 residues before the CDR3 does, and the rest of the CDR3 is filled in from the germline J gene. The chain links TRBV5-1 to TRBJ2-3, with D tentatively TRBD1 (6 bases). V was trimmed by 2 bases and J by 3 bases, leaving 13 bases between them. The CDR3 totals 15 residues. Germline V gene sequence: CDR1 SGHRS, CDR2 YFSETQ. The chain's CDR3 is CASSFADQGTDTQYF. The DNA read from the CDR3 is TGCGCCAGCAGCTTCGCGGACCAGGGGACAGATACG.

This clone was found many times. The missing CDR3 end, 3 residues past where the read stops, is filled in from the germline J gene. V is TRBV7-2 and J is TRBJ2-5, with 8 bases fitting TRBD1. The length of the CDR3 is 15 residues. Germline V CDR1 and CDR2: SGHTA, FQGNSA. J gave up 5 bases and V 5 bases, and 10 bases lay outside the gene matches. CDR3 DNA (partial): TGTGCCAGCAGCCAAAGGACAGGGCGGTTGGAGACC. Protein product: CASSQRTGRLET. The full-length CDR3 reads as CASSQRTGRLETQYF.

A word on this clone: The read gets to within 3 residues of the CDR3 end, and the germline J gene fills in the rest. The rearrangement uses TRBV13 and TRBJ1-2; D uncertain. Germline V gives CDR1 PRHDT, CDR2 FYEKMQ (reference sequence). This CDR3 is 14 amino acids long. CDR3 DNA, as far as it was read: TGTGCCAGCACCTCAGCGGGAGAGGTCAATGAC. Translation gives CASTSAGEVND. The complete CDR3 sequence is CASTSAGEVNDYTF.

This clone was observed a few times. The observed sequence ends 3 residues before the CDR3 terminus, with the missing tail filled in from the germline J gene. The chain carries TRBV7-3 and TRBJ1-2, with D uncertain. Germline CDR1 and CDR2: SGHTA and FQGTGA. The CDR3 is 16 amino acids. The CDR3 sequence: CASSLMGGRSSADYTF. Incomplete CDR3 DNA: TGTGCCAGCAGCTTAATGGGCGGGAGGTCCTCGGCCGAC.

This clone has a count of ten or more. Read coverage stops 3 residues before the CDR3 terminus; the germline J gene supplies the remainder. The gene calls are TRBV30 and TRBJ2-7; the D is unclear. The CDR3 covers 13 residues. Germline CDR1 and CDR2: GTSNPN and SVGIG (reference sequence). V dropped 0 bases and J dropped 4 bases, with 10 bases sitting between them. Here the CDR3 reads CAWSVKSRYEQYF. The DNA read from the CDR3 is TGTGCCTGGAGTGTAAAGTCGCGGTACGAG. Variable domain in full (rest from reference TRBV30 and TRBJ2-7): SQTIHQWPATLVQPVGSPLSLECTVEGTSNPNLYWYRQAAGRGLQLLFYSVGIGQISSEVPQNLSASRPQDRQFILSSKKLLLSDSGFYLCAWSVKSRYEQYFGPGTRLTVT.

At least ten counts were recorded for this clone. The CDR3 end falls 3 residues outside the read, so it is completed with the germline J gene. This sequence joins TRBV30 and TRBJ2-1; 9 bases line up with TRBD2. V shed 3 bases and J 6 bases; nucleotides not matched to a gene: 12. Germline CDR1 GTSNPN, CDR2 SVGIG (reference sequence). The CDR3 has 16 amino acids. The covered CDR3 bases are TGTGCCTGGAGGCCCTACGCTAGCGGGACGGGCAATGAG. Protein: CAWRPYASGTGNE. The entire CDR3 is CAWRPYASGTGNEQFF.

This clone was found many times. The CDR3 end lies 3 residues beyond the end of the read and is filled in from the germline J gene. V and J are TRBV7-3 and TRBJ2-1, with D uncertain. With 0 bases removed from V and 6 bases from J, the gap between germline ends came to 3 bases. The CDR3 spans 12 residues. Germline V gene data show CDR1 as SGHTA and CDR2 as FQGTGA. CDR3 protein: CASSLTGNEQFF. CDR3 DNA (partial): TGTGCCAGCAGCTTAACCGGCAATGAG.

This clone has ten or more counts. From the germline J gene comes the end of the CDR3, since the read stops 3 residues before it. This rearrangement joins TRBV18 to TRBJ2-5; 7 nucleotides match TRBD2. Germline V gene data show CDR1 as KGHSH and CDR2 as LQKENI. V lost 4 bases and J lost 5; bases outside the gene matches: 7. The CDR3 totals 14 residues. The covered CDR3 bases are TGTGCCAGCTCACTAGCGGGCCATTCGGAGACC. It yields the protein CASSLAGHSET. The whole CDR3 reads CASSLAGHSETQYF.

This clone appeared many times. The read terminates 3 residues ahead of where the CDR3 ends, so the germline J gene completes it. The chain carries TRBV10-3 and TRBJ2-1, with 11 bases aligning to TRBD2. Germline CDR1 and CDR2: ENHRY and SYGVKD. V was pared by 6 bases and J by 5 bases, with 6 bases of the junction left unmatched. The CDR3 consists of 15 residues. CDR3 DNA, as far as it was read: TGTGCCATCAGGCCCGGGACTAGCGGAGACAATGAG. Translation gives CAIRPGTSGDNE. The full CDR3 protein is CAIRPGTSGDNEQFF.

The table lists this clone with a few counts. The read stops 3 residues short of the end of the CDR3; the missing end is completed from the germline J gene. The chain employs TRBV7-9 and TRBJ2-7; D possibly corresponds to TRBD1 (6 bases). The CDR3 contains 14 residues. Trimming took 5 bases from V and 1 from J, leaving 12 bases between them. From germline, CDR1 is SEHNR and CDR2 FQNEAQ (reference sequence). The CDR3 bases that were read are TGTGCCAGCAGCCAATCCGGGACATCCTACGAG. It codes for CASSQSGTSYE. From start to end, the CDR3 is CASSQSGTSYEQYF.

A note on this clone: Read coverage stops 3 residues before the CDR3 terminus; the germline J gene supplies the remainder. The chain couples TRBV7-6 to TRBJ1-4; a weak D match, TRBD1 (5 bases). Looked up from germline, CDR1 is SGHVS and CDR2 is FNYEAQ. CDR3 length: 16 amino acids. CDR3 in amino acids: CASSLGRPSGANVLFF. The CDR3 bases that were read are TGTGCCAGCAGCTTAGGTAGACCGAGCGGGGCCAACGTA.

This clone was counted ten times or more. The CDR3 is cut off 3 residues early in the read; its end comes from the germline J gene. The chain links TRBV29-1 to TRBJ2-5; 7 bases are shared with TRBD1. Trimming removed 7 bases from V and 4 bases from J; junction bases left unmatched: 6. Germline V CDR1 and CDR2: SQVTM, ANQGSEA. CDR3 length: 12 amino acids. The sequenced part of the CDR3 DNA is TGCAGCGCCCTGGGACAGATAGAGACC. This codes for CSALGQIET. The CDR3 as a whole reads CSALGQIETQYF.

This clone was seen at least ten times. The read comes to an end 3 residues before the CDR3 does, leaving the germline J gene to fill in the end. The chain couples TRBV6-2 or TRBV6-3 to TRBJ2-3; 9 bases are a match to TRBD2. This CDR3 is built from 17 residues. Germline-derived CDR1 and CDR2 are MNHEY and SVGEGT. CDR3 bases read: TGTGCCAGCAGTTCCCGACCTCTAGCGGGGATAGGGGAGACG. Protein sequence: CASSSRPLAGIGET. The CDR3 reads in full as CASSSRPLAGIGETQYF.

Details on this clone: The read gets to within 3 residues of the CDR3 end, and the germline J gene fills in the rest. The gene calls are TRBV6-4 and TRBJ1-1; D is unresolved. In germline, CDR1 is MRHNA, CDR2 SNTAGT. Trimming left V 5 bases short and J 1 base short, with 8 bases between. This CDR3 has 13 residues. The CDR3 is CASSTTTNTEAFF. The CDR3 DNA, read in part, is TGTGCCAGCAGTACCACAACGAACACTGAA.

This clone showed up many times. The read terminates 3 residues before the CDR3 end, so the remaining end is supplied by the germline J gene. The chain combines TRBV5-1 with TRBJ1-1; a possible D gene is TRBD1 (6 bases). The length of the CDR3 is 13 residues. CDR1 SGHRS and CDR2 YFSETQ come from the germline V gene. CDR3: CASSSDTQGRAFF. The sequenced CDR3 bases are TGCGCCAGCAGCTCCGACACACAGGGACGT. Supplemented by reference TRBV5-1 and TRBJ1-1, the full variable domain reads KAGVTQTPRYLIKTRGQQVTLSCSPISGHRSVSWYQQTPGQGLQFLFEYFSETQRNKGNFPGRFSGRQFSNSRSEMNVSTLELGDSALYLCASSSDTQGRAFFGQGTRLTVV.

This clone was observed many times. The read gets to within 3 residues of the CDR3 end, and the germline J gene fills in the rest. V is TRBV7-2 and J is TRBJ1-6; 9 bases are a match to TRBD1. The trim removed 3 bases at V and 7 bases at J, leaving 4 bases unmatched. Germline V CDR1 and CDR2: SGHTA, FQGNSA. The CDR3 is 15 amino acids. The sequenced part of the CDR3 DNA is TGTGCCAGCAGCTTTCAGACAGGGGGGAATTCACCC. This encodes CASSFQTGGNSP. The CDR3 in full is CASSFQTGGNSPLHF.

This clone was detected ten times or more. Incomplete CDR3 DNA: TGTGCCAGCAGCCCGCTCACAAATGAG. Protein sequence: CASSPLTNE. The whole CDR3 sequence reads CASSPLTNEQFF. V usage is TRBV4-2 and J usage is TRBJ2-1; no firm D call. The read is 3 residues too short to cover the CDR3 end, so that end is filled in from the germline J gene. The CDR3 runs 12 residues. V was pared by 4 bases and J by 7 bases, with 8 bases between. Germline-derived CDR1 and CDR2 are LGHNA and YNFKEQ.

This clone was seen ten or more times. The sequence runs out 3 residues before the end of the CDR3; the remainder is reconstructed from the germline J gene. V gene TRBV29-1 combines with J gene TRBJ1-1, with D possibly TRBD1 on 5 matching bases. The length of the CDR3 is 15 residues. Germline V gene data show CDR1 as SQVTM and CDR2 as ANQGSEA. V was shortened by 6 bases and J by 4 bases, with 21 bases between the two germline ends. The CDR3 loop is CSVVGRVTGGTEAFF. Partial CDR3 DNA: TGCAGCGTGGTCGGGAGAGTAACCGGGGGCACTGAA.